The 11 T cell receptor beta chains below come from one sample, sequenced in a study of shared clonotypes between healthy human individuals. Assay used: immunoSEQ multiplex PCR; TCRdb lists only in-frame clones, some missing. The data show 2,500,000 or so clones, 93% seen once. The sample was naive CD4+ T cells from PBMCs. As to subset: CD45RA+ positively selected. The source of these receptors is a man between 18 and 35 years old in good health. Some clones in this sample may be carry-over from other donors' samples.

CDR3 loop: CASSVKPGLWTGELFF. As DNA, the CDR3 is TGTGCCAGCAGCGTCAAGCCCGGCTTGTGGACCGGGGAGCTGTTTTTT. The V gene is TRBV9, the J gene TRBJ2-2; the D is unclear. The CDR3 is 16 residues long. Germline CDR1 and CDR2: SGDLS and YYNGEE. Trimming pared 2 bases from V and 5 bases from J, leaving 16 bases between.

The V and J genes are TRBV19 and TRBJ2-1; no clear D. From germline, CDR1 is LNHDA and CDR2 SQIVND (reference sequence). The CDR3 is 14 amino acids. V lost 7 bases and J lost 0, with 10 bases in between. The CDR3 spells CASTPVFSYNEQFF. The CDR3 DNA reads as TGTGCCAGTACTCCGGTATTCTCCTACAATGAGCAGTTCTTC.

This chain connects TRBV28 to TRBJ1-1; D call uncertain. V was pared by 6 bases and J by 11 bases, with 13 bases between. CDR3 length: 11 amino acids. CDR1 and CDR2 from the germline V gene are MDHEN and SYDVKM. DNA for the CDR3: TGTGCCAGCAGCCGAGTTCTTGAGGCTTTCTTT. It specifies CASSRVLEAFF.

The rearrangement joins TRBV14 to TRBJ1-3, with D unclear. The CDR3 has 14 amino acids. Per germline, CDR1 SGHDN and CDR2 FVKESK. V lost 5 bases and J lost 2, with 10 bases in between. The CDR3 DNA follows: TGTGCCAGCAGCACCGTGGGTCCTGGAAACACCATATATTTT. It translates to CASSTVGPGNTIYF.

The chain joins TRBV25-1 to TRBJ1-5, with 8 bases fitting TRBD1. The germline CDR1 and CDR2 sequences are MGHDK and SYGVNS. CDR3 length equals 15 residues. The J segment lost 11 bases and the V segment lost 6 bases, leaving 15 bases of the junction unmatched. The CDR3 nucleotides are TGTGCCAGCAGCGCTGGACAGGGAAGAGTGGAGTCCCAGCATTTT. This gives the protein CASSAGQGRVESQHF.

This clone was seen only once. This sequence joins TRBV2 and TRBJ2-5; the match to TRBD2 covers 11 bases. This CDR3 comprises 14 residues. V trimming: 6 bases; J trimming: 5 bases; junction bases outside the gene matches: 5. The germline gives CDR1 SNHLY, CDR2 FYNNEI. The CDR3 loop is CASRALAGVETQYF. The DNA of the CDR3 is TGTGCCAGCAGGGCACTAGCGGGAGTGGAGACCCAGTACTTC.

The rearrangement links TRBV7-2 to TRBJ1-3; a weak D match, TRBD1 (6 bases). Germline CDR1 SGHTA, CDR2 FQGNSA. Trimming took 5 bases from V and 2 from J, leaving 13 bases between them. The CDR3 totals 15 residues. CDR3 sequence: CASSLWTAAGNTIYF. CDR3 DNA sequence: TGTGCCAGCAGCCTTTGGACAGCCGCTGGAAACACCATATATTTT.

The rearrangement uses TRBV9 and TRBJ2-1; D is unresolved. The germline CDR1 and CDR2 sequences are SGDLS and YYNGEE. Deletions cut 4 bases from V and 4 bases from J, with 9 bases between. The CDR3 contains 13 residues. The CDR3 loop reads CASSPDVYNEQFF. The DNA for the CDR3 is TGTGCCAGCAGCCCGGACGTTTACAATGAGCAGTTCTTC.

The CDR3 coding sequence is TGCAGCGTTGGCTCCAGCGGGACAGATACGCAGTATTTT. Translation: CSVGSSGTDTQYF. J is TRBJ2-3 and V is TRBV29-1, with a tentative D call TRBD2 (6 bases). The CDR3 contains 13 residues. Germline V lookup: CDR1 SQVTM, CDR2 ANQGSEA. Between the trimmed V and J ends, which lost 4 bases and 3 bases, there was a span of 11 bases.

This chain links TRBV7-9 with TRBJ1-2; no firm D call. V was clipped by 5 bases and J by 8 bases, with 21 bases between them. Per the germline V gene, CDR1 is SEHNR and CDR2 is FQNEAQ (reference sequence). There are 15 residues in the CDR3. The CDR3 DNA follows: TGTGCCAGCAGCCAAGGGTGGGCCACCACGGGAGGCTACACCTTC. It is translated as CASSQGWATTGGYTF. The whole variable domain, remainder taken from reference TRBV7-9 and TRBJ1-2, is DTGVSQNPRHKITKRGQNVTFRCDPISEHNRLYWYRQTLGQGPEFLTYFQNEAQLEKSRLLSDRFSAERPKGSFSTLEIQRTEQGDSAMYLCASSQGWATTGGYTFGSGTRLTVV.

The V call is TRBV11-2, the J call TRBJ1-4, with TRBD1 as a possible D gene (6 bases). Germline V gene data show CDR1 as SGHAT and CDR2 as FQNNGV. V lost 2 bases and J 8 bases, leaving 18 bases between the germline ends. The CDR3 is 16 residues long. The DNA for the CDR3 is TGTGCCAGCAGCTTAACACCGGGGGGCCCCCGAGAAAAACTGTTTTTT. It translates to CASSLTPGGPREKLFF.